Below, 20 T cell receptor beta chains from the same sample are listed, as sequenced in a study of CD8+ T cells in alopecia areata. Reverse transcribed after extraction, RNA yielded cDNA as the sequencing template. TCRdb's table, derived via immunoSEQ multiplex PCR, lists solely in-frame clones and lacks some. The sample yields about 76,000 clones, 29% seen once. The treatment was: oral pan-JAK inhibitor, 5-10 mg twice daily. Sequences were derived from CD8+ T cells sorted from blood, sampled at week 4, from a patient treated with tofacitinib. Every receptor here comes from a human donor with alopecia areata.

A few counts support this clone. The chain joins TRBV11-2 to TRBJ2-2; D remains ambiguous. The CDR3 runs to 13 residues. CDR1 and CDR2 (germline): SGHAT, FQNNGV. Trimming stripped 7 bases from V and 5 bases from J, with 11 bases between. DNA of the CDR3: TGTGCCAGCATCCTGACTCGGACCGGGGAGCTGTTTTTT. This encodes CASILTRTGELFF.

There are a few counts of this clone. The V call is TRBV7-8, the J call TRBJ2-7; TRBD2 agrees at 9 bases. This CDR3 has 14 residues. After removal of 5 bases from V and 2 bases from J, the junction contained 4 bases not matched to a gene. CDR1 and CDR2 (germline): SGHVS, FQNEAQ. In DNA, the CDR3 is TGTGCCAGCAGCCAGCTAGCGGGACCCTACGAGCAGTACTTC. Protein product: CASSQLAGPYEQYF.

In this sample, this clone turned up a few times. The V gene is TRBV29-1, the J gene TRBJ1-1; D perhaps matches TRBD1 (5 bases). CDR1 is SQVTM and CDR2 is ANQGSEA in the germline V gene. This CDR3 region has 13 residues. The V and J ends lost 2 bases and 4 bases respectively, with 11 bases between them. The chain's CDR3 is CSVEIPGGTEAFF. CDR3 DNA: TGCAGCGTTGAAATCCCCGGGGGCACTGAAGCTTTCTTT.

CDR3 coding DNA: TGTGCCTGGGGGGACCAGAACACTGAAGCTTTCTTT. It yields the protein CAWGDQNTEAFF. The rearrangement joins TRBV30 to TRBJ1-1, with D perhaps TRBD1 (5 bases). Per the germline V gene, CDR1 is GTSNPN and CDR2 is SVGIG (reference sequence). CDR3 length equals 12 residues. The V end was cut by 5 bases, the J end by 1 base, with 8 bases between.

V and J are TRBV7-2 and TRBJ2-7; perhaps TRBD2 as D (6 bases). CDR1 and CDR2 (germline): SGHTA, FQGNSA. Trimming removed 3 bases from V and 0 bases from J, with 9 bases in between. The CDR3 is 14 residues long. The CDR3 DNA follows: TGTGCCAGCAGCTTCGTCGGGAGCTCCTACGAGCAGTACTTC. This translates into CASSFVGSSYEQYF.

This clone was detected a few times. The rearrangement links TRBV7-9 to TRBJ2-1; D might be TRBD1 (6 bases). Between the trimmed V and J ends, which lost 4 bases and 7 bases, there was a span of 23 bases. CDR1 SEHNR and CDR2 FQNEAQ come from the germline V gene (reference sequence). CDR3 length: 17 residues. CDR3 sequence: CASSSLFEGQRGNEQFF. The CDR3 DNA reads TGTGCCAGCAGCTCTCTCTTCGAAGGCCAAAGGGGGAATGAGCAGTTCTTC.

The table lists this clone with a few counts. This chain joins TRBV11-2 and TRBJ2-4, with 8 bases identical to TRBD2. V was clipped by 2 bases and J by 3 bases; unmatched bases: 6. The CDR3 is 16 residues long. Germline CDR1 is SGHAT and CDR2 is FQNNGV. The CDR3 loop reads CASSLQSREGKNIQYF. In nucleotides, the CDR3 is TGTGCCAGCAGCTTACAATCACGGGAGGGCAAAAACATTCAGTACTTC. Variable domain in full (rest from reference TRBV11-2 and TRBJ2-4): EAGVAQSPRYKIIEKRQSVAFWCNPISGHATLYWYQQILGQGPKLLIQFQNNGVVDDSQLPKDRFSAERLKGVDSTLKIQPAKLEDSAVYLCASSLQSREGKNIQYFGAGTRLSVL.

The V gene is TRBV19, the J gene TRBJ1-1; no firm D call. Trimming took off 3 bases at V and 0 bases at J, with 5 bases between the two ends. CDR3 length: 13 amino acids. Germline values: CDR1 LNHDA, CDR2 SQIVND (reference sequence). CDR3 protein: CASSINMNTEAFF. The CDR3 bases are TGTGCCAGTAGTATCAACATGAACACTGAAGCTTTCTTT.

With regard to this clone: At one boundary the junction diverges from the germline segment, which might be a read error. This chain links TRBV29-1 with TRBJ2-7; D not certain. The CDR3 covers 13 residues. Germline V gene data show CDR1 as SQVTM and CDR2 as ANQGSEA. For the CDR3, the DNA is TGCAGCGTTGGGATTTTGACATCCTCCGAGCAGTACTTC. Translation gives CSVGILTSSEQYF.

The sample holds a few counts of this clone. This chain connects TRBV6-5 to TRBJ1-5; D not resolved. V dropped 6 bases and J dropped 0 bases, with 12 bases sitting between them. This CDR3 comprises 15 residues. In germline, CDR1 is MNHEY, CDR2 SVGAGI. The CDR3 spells CASSTYMDSNQPQHF. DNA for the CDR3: TGTGCCAGCAGCACATACATGGATAGCAATCAGCCCCAGCATTTT.

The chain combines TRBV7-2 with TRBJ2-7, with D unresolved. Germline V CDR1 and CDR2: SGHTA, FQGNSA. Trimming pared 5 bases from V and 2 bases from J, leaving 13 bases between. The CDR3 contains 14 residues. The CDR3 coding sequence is TGTGCCAGCAGCCTCGGGTATGGGGCCTACGAGCAGTACTTC. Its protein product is CASSLGYGAYEQYF.

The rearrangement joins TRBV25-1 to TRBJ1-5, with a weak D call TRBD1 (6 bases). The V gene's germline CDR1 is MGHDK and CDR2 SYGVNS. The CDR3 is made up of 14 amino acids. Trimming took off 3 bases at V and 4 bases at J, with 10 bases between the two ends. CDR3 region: CASSEEGGNQPQHF. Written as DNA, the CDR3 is TGTGCCAGCAGTGAGGAAGGGGGTAATCAGCCCCAGCATTTT.

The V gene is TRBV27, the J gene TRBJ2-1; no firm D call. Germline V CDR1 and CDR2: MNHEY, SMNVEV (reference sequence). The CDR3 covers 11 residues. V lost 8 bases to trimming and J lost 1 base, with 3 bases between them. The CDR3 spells CASLSYNEQFF. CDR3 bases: TGTGCCAGCCTGTCCTACAATGAGCAGTTCTTC.

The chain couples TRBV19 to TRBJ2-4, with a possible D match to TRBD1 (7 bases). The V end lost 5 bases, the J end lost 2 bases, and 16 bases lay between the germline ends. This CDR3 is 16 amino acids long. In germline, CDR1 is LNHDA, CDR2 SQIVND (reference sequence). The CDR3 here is CASSRIRGETKNIQYF. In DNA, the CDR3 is TGTGCCAGTAGTCGTATCAGGGGGGAAACCAAAAACATTCAGTACTTC.

The CDR3 loop is CATHLWPGLGQETQYF. The CDR3 DNA reads as TGTGCCACCCATCTATGGCCAGGGCTGGGCCAAGAGACCCAGTACTTC. This chain links TRBV15 with TRBJ2-5; possible D gene TRBD1, 5 bases. This CDR3 is built from 16 residues. Trimming stripped 8 bases from V and 1 base from J, with 20 bases between. Germline values: CDR1 LNHNV, CDR2 YYDKDF (reference sequence).

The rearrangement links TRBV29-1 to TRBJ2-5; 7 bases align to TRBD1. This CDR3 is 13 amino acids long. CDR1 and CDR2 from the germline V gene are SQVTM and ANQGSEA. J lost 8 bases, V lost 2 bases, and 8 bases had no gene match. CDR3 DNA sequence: TGCAGCGTTGAACGCGGACAGGACAGTACCCAGTACTTC. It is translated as CSVERGQDSTQYF.

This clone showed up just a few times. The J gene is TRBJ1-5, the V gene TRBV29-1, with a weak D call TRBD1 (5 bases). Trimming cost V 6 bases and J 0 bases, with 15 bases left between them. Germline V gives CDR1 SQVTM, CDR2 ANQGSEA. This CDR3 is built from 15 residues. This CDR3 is CSVLERGGSNQPQHF. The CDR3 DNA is TGCAGCGTGCTTGAGAGGGGAGGTAGCAATCAGCCCCAGCATTTT.

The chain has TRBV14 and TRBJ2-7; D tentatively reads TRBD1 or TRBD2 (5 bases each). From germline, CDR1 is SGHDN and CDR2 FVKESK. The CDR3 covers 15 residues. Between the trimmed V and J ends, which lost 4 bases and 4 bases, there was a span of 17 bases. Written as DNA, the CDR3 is TGTGCCAGCAGCCGGACTGGGACGTTTGGTTACGAGCAGTACTTC. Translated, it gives CASSRTGTFGYEQYF.

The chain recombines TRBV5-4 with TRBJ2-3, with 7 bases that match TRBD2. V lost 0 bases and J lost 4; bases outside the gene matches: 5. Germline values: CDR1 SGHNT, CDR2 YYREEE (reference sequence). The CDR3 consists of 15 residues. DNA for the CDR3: TGTGCCAGCAGCTTGGAAACGGGAGGCCCAGATACGCAGTATTTT. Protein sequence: CASSLETGGPDTQYF.

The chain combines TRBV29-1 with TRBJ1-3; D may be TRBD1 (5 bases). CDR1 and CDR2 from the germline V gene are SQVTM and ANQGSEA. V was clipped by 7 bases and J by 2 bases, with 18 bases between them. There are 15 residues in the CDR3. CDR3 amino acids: CSATGGASAGNTIYF. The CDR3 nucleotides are TGCAGCGCAACCGGTGGGGCAAGTGCTGGAAACACCATATATTTT.